This T cell receptor (beta chain) stems from a study of OX40 agonist ivuxolimab in advanced cancers. Study-wide background: Treatment of patients was with ivuxolimab, an agonistic anti-OX40 (CD134) antibody. Age averaged around 59 years (range roughly 23 to 79), and 70% to 85% were male.

Repertoires were generated with immunoSEQ multiplex PCR, while TCRdb's copy carries only in-frame clones and drops some. The sample shows approximately 47,000 clones, 70% to 90% of them seen only once. Points from the study as a whole: On average, CD8+ T cells had more expanded clones than CD4+.

To note about this clone: No antigen is known for it.

The sequence was collected from an adult with an advanced solid tumor such as melanoma, head and neck, liver or kidney cancer. The sequencing used CD4+ or CD8+ T cells sorted from blood, collected in a trial of the OX40 agonist ivuxolimab.

In DNA, the CDR3 is TGTGCCAGTAGTCACCCGGGACACTCCTACGAGCAGTACTTC. Protein product: CASSHPGHSYEQYF. V usage is TRBV19 and J usage is TRBJ2-7, with D perhaps TRBD1 (6 bases). The V gene lost 5 bases and the J gene lost 0 bases, with 11 bases spanning the gap. Germline CDR1 reads LNHDA; CDR2 reads SQIVND (reference sequence). CDR3 length equals 14 residues.